The entry below gives a single TCR beta chain sequence along with its context. The CDR3 contains 16 residues. Trimming left V 3 bases short and J 0 bases short, with 9 bases between. This entry belongs to a study of T cells of healthy individuals. A single record per CDR3 protein comes from TCRdb applying MiXCR to the 5' RACE reads. The sample carries tens of thousands of distinct CDR3 sequences, roughly 15% recorded once. The TCR comes from a human donor in good health. V gene TRBV12-3 or TRBV12-4 combines with J gene TRBJ2-6; no firm D call. CDR3 sequence: CASSFLFYSGANVLTF. The CDR3 region has the DNA TGTGCCAGCAGTTTTCTTTTCTACTCTGGGGCCAACGTCCTGACTTTC.